Listed below are T cell receptor beta chains from one sample, sequenced in a study of read filtering for tumor transcriptome and immune sequencing. Each CDR3 protein is one row after TCRdb ran MiXCR on the reads. The sample lists 30,000 to 45,000 distinct CDR3 sequences, roughly an eighth occurring once. The sample comprised a population of CD138-negative cells sorted from bone marrow. Receptors were obtained from a donor at least 40 years old with multiple myeloma. Each CDR3 is given with its conserved first and last residue. D genes are given only for firm matches. Rows give clone size only sometimes, using once, few, many, or a class for an expanded clone.

J gene: TRBJ2-5
V gene: TRBV28
D gene: -
clone size: -
CDR3 protein: CASSAQGPGGESQYF
CDR3 DNA: TGTGCCAGCAGCGCACAGGGCCCGGGAGGCGAGTCCCAGTACTTC

J gene: TRBJ1-1
V gene: TRBV5-1
D gene: -
clone size: many
CDR3 protein: CASSLSGKTEAFF
CDR3 DNA: TGCGCCAGCAGCTTGTCGGGGAAAACTGAAGCTTTCTTT

J gene: TRBJ1-1
V gene: TRBV7-3
D gene: TRBD1
clone size: many
CDR3 protein: CASSPQGGTEAFF
CDR3 DNA: TGTGCCAGCAGCCCCCAGGGGGGCACTGAAGCTTTCTTT

J gene: TRBJ2-7
V gene: TRBV5-1
D gene: TRBD1
clone size: many
CDR3 protein: CASTLTGGVEQYF
CDR3 DNA: TGCGCCAGCACCTTGACAGGGGGGGTCGAGCAGTACTTC

J gene: TRBJ2-5
V gene: TRBV20-1
D gene: -
clone size: many
CDR3 protein: CSARPGAEGQETQYF
CDR3 DNA: TGCAGTGCTAGACCCGGGGCCGAGGGACAAGAGACCCAGTACTTC

J gene: TRBJ1-5
V gene: TRBV4-1
D gene: -
clone size: many
CDR3 protein: CATRWGLEGNQPQHF
CDR3 DNA: TGCGCCACCCGCTGGGGCCTCGAGGGCAATCAGCCCCAGCATTTT

J gene: TRBJ2-3
V gene: TRBV11-2
D gene: -
clone size: many
CDR3 protein: CASSFKVETQYF
CDR3 DNA: TGTGCCAGCAGCTTTAAGGTAGAAACGCAGTATTTT

J gene: TRBJ1-2
V gene: TRBV5-1
D gene: -
clone size: many
CDR3 protein: CASSLDITKGGNYGYTF
CDR3 DNA: TGCGCCAGCAGCTTGGATATTACAAAAGGAGGGAACTATGGCTACACCTTC

J gene: TRBJ1-4
V gene: TRBV5-1
D gene: TRBD1
clone size: many
CDR3 protein: CASSLRTGKNEKLFF
CDR3 DNA: TGCGCCAGCAGCTTACGGACAGGCAAGAATGAAAAACTGTTTTTT

J gene: TRBJ2-3
V gene: TRBV7-8
D gene: -
clone size: many
CDR3 protein: CASSSDRGSNTDTQYF
CDR3 DNA: TGTGCCAGCAGCTCCGATAGGGGGTCGAACACAGATACGCAGTATTTT

J gene: TRBJ2-6
V gene: TRBV12-5
D gene: -
clone size: few
CDR3 protein: CASGASGANVLTF
CDR3 DNA: TGTGCTAGTGGGGCCTCTGGGGCCAACGTCCTGACTTTC

J gene: TRBJ2-1
V gene: TRBV5-1
D gene: -
clone size: many
CDR3 protein: CASSLYDEQFF
CDR3 DNA: TGCGCCAGCAGCTTGTACGATGAGCAGTTCTTC

J gene: TRBJ2-1
V gene: TRBV12-3/TRBV12-4
D gene: TRBD2
clone size: -
CDR3 protein: CASSAPERESFNEQFF
CDR3 DNA: TGTGCCAGCAGTGCCCCGGAGCGGGAGAGTTTCAATGAGCAGTTCTTC

J gene: TRBJ2-6
V gene: TRBV20-1
D gene: -
clone size: -
CDR3 protein: CSASLVYGANALTF
CDR3 DNA: TGCAGTGCTAGCCTAGTGTACGGGGCCAACGCCCTGACTTTC

J gene: TRBJ2-5
V gene: TRBV7-9
D gene: TRBD1
clone size: many
CDR3 protein: CASSTPDRGGETQYF
CDR3 DNA: TGTGCCAGCAGCACCCCGGACAGGGGCGGAGAGACCCAGTACTTC

J gene: TRBJ2-5
V gene: TRBV24-1
D gene: -
clone size: many
CDR3 protein: CATSDRETQYF
CDR3 DNA: TGTGCCACCAGTGATAGAGAGACCCAGTACTTC

J gene: TRBJ2-3
V gene: TRBV5-4
D gene: TRBD2
clone size: many
CDR3 protein: CASSSEGLAPNTQYF
CDR3 DNA: TGTGCCAGCAGCTCCGAGGGACTAGCCCCTAATACGCAGTATTTT

J gene: TRBJ1-2
V gene: TRBV5-1
D gene: -
clone size: many
CDR3 protein: CASSLRTDGYTF
CDR3 DNA: TGCGCCAGCAGCCTGAGGACAGATGGCTACACCTTC

J gene: TRBJ1-1
V gene: TRBV5-1
D gene: -
clone size: many
CDR3 protein: CASSLAEGRGTEAFF
CDR3 DNA: TGCGCCAGCAGCTTGGCCGAAGGCCGAGGCACTGAAGCTTTCTTT

J gene: TRBJ1-1
V gene: TRBV28
D gene: -
clone size: medium-sized
CDR3 protein: CASTLEGMNTEAFF
CDR3 DNA: TGTGCCAGCACACTGGAAGGGATGAACACTGAAGCTTTCTTT

J gene: TRBJ1-5
V gene: TRBV6-5
D gene: TRBD1
clone size: many
CDR3 protein: CASSLDRARQPQHF
CDR3 DNA: TGTGCCAGCAGTTTAGACAGGGCGCGTCAGCCCCAGCATTTT

J gene: TRBJ2-1
V gene: TRBV5-1
D gene: -
clone size: many
CDR3 protein: CASSPLRQLTYNEQFF
CDR3 DNA: TGCGCCAGCAGCCCCCTCCGACAGCTTACGTACAATGAGCAGTTCTTC

J gene: TRBJ2-5
V gene: TRBV21-1
D gene: -
clone size: many
CDR3 protein: CASSKVETQYF
CDR3 DNA: TGTGCCAGCAGCAAAGTTGAGACCCAGTACTTC

J gene: TRBJ1-5
V gene: TRBV12-3/TRBV12-4
D gene: -
clone size: many
CDR3 protein: CASSLGQGINQPQHF
CDR3 DNA: TGTGCCAGCAGTTTAGGGCAGGGAATCAATCAGCCCCAGCATTTT

J gene: TRBJ2-2
V gene: TRBV19
D gene: -
clone size: few
CDR3 protein: CASRSGPNTGELFF
CDR3 DNA: TGTGCCAGTAGGAGCGGCCCGAACACCGGGGAGCTGTTTTTT

J gene: TRBJ2-2
V gene: TRBV11-3
D gene: TRBD2
clone size: many
CDR3 protein: CASSKASGSTGELFF
CDR3 DNA: TGTGCCAGCAGTAAGGCTAGCGGGTCCACCGGGGAGCTGTTTTTT

J gene: TRBJ1-6
V gene: TRBV6-1
D gene: -
clone size: many
CDR3 protein: CASSEAPGAYSPLHF
CDR3 DNA: TGTGCCAGCAGTGAAGCCCCGGGGGCTTATTCACCCCTCCACTTT

J gene: TRBJ1-1
V gene: TRBV27
D gene: -
clone size: -
CDR3 protein: CASSFGRVNTEAFF
CDR3 DNA: TGTGCCAGCAGTTTTGGCAGGGTGAACACTGAAGCTTTCTTT

J gene: TRBJ2-7
V gene: TRBV19
D gene: -
clone size: -
CDR3 protein: CASSSPGDKAYEQYF
CDR3 DNA: TGTGCCAGTAGTTCTCCCGGGGACAAGGCATACGAGCAGTACTTC

J gene: TRBJ2-1
V gene: TRBV10-3
D gene: TRBD2
clone size: many
CDR3 protein: CAISGTSGGHHDNEQFF
CDR3 DNA: TGTGCCATCAGCGGGACTAGCGGGGGCCACCACGACAATGAGCAGTTCTTC

J gene: TRBJ2-3
V gene: TRBV6-6
D gene: TRBD1
clone size: many
CDR3 protein: CAIRDRSTDTQYF
CDR3 DNA: TGTGCCATCCGGGACAGAAGCACAGATACGCAGTATTTT

J gene: TRBJ1-1
V gene: TRBV3-1
D gene: TRBD1
clone size: many
CDR3 protein: CASSQGTGGYTEAFF
CDR3 DNA: TGTGCCAGCAGCCAAGGGACAGGGGGTTACACTGAAGCTTTCTTT

J gene: TRBJ2-3
V gene: TRBV12-5
D gene: TRBD2
clone size: many
CDR3 protein: CASAPLTSGGTDTQYF
CDR3 DNA: TGTGCTAGTGCCCCTTTGACTAGCGGGGGCACAGATACGCAGTATTTT

J gene: TRBJ2-1
V gene: TRBV6-5
D gene: TRBD2
clone size: -
CDR3 protein: CASSYPPRSGGIGEQFF
CDR3 DNA: TGTGCCAGCAGTTACCCGCCGAGGAGCGGGGGGATTGGTGAGCAGTTCTTC

J gene: TRBJ2-3
V gene: TRBV2
D gene: TRBD2
clone size: few
CDR3 protein: CASLREYGTDTQYF
CDR3 DNA: TGTGCCAGCCTGCGGGAGTACGGCACAGATACGCAGTATTTT

J gene: TRBJ1-5
V gene: TRBV12-3/TRBV12-4
D gene: -
clone size: many
CDR3 protein: CASRYESQPQHF
CDR3 DNA: TGTGCCAGCAGGTATGAAAGTCAGCCCCAGCATTTT

J gene: TRBJ1-1
V gene: TRBV28
D gene: -
clone size: many
CDR3 protein: CASSTAQGGSTEAFF
CDR3 DNA: TGTGCCAGCAGTACCGCACAGGGAGGGAGCACTGAAGCTTTCTTT

J gene: TRBJ1-5
V gene: TRBV5-1
D gene: -
clone size: many
CDR3 protein: CASSPSWDQPQHF
CDR3 DNA: TGCGCCAGCAGCCCCTCTTGGGATCAGCCCCAGCATTTT

J gene: TRBJ2-5
V gene: TRBV20-1
D gene: TRBD1
clone size: many
CDR3 protein: CSATLQGRETQYF
CDR3 DNA: TGCAGTGCTACGTTACAGGGGCGGGAGACCCAGTACTTC

J gene: TRBJ2-2
V gene: TRBV7-9
D gene: -
clone size: many
CDR3 protein: CASSLYPTGELFF
CDR3 DNA: TGTGCCAGCAGCTTATACCCCACCGGGGAGCTGTTTTTT

J gene: TRBJ2-1
V gene: TRBV25-1
D gene: -
clone size: large
CDR3 protein: CASSDTGNNEQFF
CDR3 DNA: TGTGCCAGCAGTGATACCGGAAACAATGAGCAGTTCTTC

J gene: TRBJ2-2
V gene: TRBV5-1
D gene: TRBD1
clone size: many
CDR3 protein: CASSLTGVPGELFF
CDR3 DNA: TGCGCCAGCAGCTTAACAGGGGTCCCCGGGGAGCTGTTTTTT

J gene: TRBJ1-5
V gene: TRBV5-5
D gene: TRBD1
clone size: -
CDR3 protein: CASSFTGGRTQPQHF
CDR3 DNA: TGTGCCAGCAGCTTTACAGGGGGGAGGACGCAGCCCCAGCATTTT

J gene: TRBJ2-3
V gene: TRBV5-1
D gene: TRBD2
clone size: -
CDR3 protein: CASSSGDSDTQYF
CDR3 DNA: TGCGCCAGTTCTAGCGGAGATTCAGATACGCAGTATTTT

J gene: TRBJ2-7
V gene: TRBV20-1
D gene: TRBD2
clone size: many
CDR3 protein: CSARGGTSGDYYEQYF
CDR3 DNA: TGCAGTGCTAGAGGCGGGACTAGCGGAGATTACTACGAGCAGTACTTC

J gene: TRBJ1-5
V gene: TRBV5-4
D gene: -
clone size: many
CDR3 protein: CASSFGGSNQPQHF
CDR3 DNA: TGTGCCAGCAGCTTTGGGGGGAGCAATCAGCCCCAGCATTTT

J gene: TRBJ2-7
V gene: TRBV20-1
D gene: -
clone size: many
CDR3 protein: CRALGGYEQYF
CDR3 DNA: TGCAGGGCTCTGGGGGGTTACGAGCAGTACTTC

J gene: TRBJ1-1
V gene: TRBV20-1
D gene: TRBD1
clone size: many
CDR3 protein: CSASRQGAIEAFF
CDR3 DNA: TGCAGTGCTAGTAGACAGGGGGCTATTGAAGCTTTCTTT

J gene: TRBJ1-5
V gene: TRBV12-3/TRBV12-4
D gene: -
clone size: many
CDR3 protein: CASSLAPQPQHF
CDR3 DNA: TGTGCCAGCAGTTTAGCCCCCCAGCCCCAGCATTTT

J gene: TRBJ1-4
V gene: TRBV18
D gene: -
clone size: -
CDR3 protein: CASSPSTGLNEKLFF
CDR3 DNA: TGTGCCAGCTCACCCTCGACAGGACTAAATGAAAAACTGTTTTTT

J gene: TRBJ1-5
V gene: TRBV29-1
D gene: -
clone size: many
CDR3 protein: CSVEGGKGQPQHF
CDR3 DNA: TGCAGCGTTGAGGGAGGGAAGGGTCAGCCCCAGCATTTT

J gene: TRBJ2-7
V gene: TRBV29-1
D gene: -
clone size: medium-sized
CDR3 protein: CSARDNTYEQYF
CDR3 DNA: TGCAGCGCCCGGGACAATACCTACGAGCAGTACTTC

J gene: TRBJ2-7
V gene: TRBV5-1
D gene: -
clone size: many
CDR3 protein: CASSLDSSHSYEQYF
CDR3 DNA: TGCGCCAGCAGCTTGGACAGTTCCCACTCCTACGAGCAGTACTTC

J gene: TRBJ1-1
V gene: TRBV20-1
D gene: TRBD1
clone size: many
CDR3 protein: CSATGQGKSTEAFF
CDR3 DNA: TGCAGTGCTACTGGACAGGGTAAGAGCACTGAAGCTTTCTTT